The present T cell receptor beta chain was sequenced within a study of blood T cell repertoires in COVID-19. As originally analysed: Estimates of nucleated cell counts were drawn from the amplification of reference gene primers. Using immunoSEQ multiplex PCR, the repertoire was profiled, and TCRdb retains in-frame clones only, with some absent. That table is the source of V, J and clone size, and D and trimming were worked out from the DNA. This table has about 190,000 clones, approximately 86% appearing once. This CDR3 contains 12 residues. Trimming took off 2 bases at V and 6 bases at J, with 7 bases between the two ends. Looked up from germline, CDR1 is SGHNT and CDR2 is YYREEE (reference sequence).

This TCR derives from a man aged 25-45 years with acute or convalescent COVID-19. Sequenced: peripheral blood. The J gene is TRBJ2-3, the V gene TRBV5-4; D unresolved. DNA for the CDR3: TGTGCCAGCAGCTTCCTATTGGATACGCAGTATTTT. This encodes CASSFLLDTQYF.